These 32 T cell receptor beta chains came from one sample sequenced in a study of cytomegalovirus exposure and HLA in healthy donors. This table comes from immunoSEQ multiplex PCR, and its TCRdb copy is limited to in-frame clones, with some not included. Of 55,000 to 70,000 clones listed, 85% to 95% are singletons. Material for sequencing was PBMCs. These receptors were obtained from a man aged 18 to 30 in good health and CMV-seronegative.

The chain employs TRBV19 and TRBJ1-1, with D possibly being TRBD1 (6 bases). Germline V gene sequence: CDR1 LNHDA, CDR2 SQIVND (reference sequence). V shed 6 bases and J shed 4 bases, with 15 bases lying between them. This CDR3 contains 14 residues. The CDR3 here is CASREQGGGTEAFF. The DNA of the CDR3 is TGTGCCAGTAGGGAACAGGGTGGCGGCACTGAAGCTTTCTTT.

The genes are TRBV12-2 and TRBJ1-2. TRBV12-2 is assigned pseudogene status. The CDR3 runs 14 residues. The DNA for the CDR3 is TGTGCAAGTCGCTTAGCGGAGACGAAATGCGGCTACACCTTC. As protein: CASRLAETKCGYTF.

The chain couples TRBV5-1 to TRBJ1-4; D might be TRBD1 (6 bases). V lost 3 bases and J 4 bases, leaving 16 bases between the germline ends. CDR3 length equals 16 residues. The germline gives CDR1 SGHRS, CDR2 YFSETQ. The CDR3 loop reads CASSSAPGQDNEKLFF. The DNA for the CDR3 is TGCGCCAGCAGCTCGGCCCCGGGACAAGATAATGAAAAACTGTTTTTT.

The chain employs TRBV7-8 and TRBJ1-1; D is ambiguous. The CDR3 contains 11 residues. V was trimmed by 7 bases and J by 6 bases, leaving 9 bases between them. In germline, CDR1 is SGHVS, CDR2 FQNEAQ. CDR3 protein: CASTREAEAFF. CDR3 coding DNA: TGTGCCAGCACCCGGGAGGCTGAAGCTTTCTTT.

V and J are TRBV11-3 and TRBJ2-3, with 8 bases lining up with TRBD2. The V gene end was trimmed by 2 bases and the J gene end by 0 bases; junction bases not matched to a gene: 4. This CDR3 spans 16 amino acids. Germline V gene lookup returns CDR1 SGHNT and CDR2 YENEEA. The CDR3 DNA reads as TGTGCCAGCAGCTTACAGGGCGGGGGGAGCACAGATACGCAGTATTTT. It yields the protein CASSLQGGGSTDTQYF.

The rearrangement joins TRBV4-1 to TRBJ1-1; TRBD1 might be the D (5 bases). The CDR3 has 15 amino acids. Trimming left V 0 bases short and J 7 bases short, with 15 bases between. The germline V gene has CDR1 MGHRA and CDR2 YSYEKL. The CDR3 here is CASSQDGVRGGEAFF. The CDR3 DNA reads as TGCGCCAGCAGCCAAGATGGGGTAAGGGGAGGTGAAGCTTTCTTT.

The chain links TRBV6-1 to TRBJ1-2; D is ambiguous. The CDR3 covers 11 residues. Germline values: CDR1 MNHNS, CDR2 SASEGT. With 4 bases removed from V and 2 bases from J, the gap between germline ends came to 2 bases. The CDR3 protein is CASSVNYGYTF. Written as DNA, the CDR3 is TGTGCCAGCAGTGTAAACTATGGCTACACCTTC.

The rearrangement links TRBV10-3 to TRBJ2-1, with D possibly TRBD2 on 5 matching bases. The CDR3 has 11 amino acids. V shed 10 bases and J shed 6 bases, with 10 bases lying between them. CDR1 ENHRY and CDR2 SYGVKD come from the germline V gene. The CDR3 spells CATSGINEQFF. The CDR3 DNA reads as TGTGCCACCTCCGGGATCAATGAGCAGTTCTTC.

The rearrangement joins TRBV27 to TRBJ1-2; the D gene is possibly TRBD1 (6 bases). V dropped 3 bases and J dropped 6 bases, with 14 bases sitting between them. This CDR3 has 14 residues. CDR1 is MNHEY, CDR2 SMNVEV, per germline (reference sequence). The CDR3 sequence is CASSLWGRGDGYTF. For the CDR3, the DNA is TGTGCCAGCAGTTTGTGGGGCAGGGGTGATGGCTACACCTTC.

This sequence joins TRBV4-3 and TRBJ1-5, with a possible D match to TRBD1 (5 bases). The CDR3 is 15 residues long. V was trimmed by 0 bases and J by 5 bases, leaving 11 bases between them. Germline lookup yields CDR1 LGHNA and CDR2 YSLEER. The CDR3 DNA reads as TGCGCCAGCAGCCAAGATAGGGGTTTCGATCAGCCCCAGCATTTT. It is translated as CASSQDRGFDQPQHF.

The gene calls are TRBV27 and TRBJ1-1; maybe TRBD1 (6 bases). This CDR3 is built from 17 residues. The V and J ends lost 2 bases and 1 base respectively, with 17 bases between them. Germline V CDR1 and CDR2: MNHEY, SMNVEV (reference sequence). The CDR3 coding sequence is TGTGCCAGCAGTTTAATTTTTGTTCAGGGGCAGAACACTGAAGCTTTCTTT. Its protein is CASSLIFVQGQNTEAFF.

The chain combines TRBV18 with TRBJ2-1; D ambiguous. The CDR3 length is 13 residues. V was clipped by 5 bases and J by 5 bases, with 10 bases between them. Germline values: CDR1 KGHSH, CDR2 LQKENI. This CDR3 reads CASSTDTNNEQFF. In DNA form, the CDR3 reads TGTGCCAGCTCAACCGACACAAACAATGAGCAGTTCTTC. Full variable domain (outside the CDR3, taken from reference TRBV18 and TRBJ2-1): NAGVMQNPRHLVRRRGQEARLRCSPMKGHSHVYWYRQLPEEGLKFMVYLQKENIIDESGMPKERFSAEFPKEGPSILRIQQVVRGDSAAYFCASSTDTNNEQFFGPGTRLTVL.

This chain connects TRBV6-5 to TRBJ2-7; D perhaps matches TRBD1 (6 bases). Germline-derived CDR1 and CDR2 are MNHEY and SVGAGI. CDR3 length equals 13 residues. V gave up 5 bases and J gave up 4 bases, with 12 bases separating them. The CDR3 bases are TGTGCCAGCAGTATACAGGGAGTTTACGAGCAGTACTTC. It translates to CASSIQGVYEQYF.

This chain links TRBV7-2 with TRBJ2-3; 10 positions match TRBD1. This CDR3 region has 14 residues. The junction had 4 bases not matched to a gene; V was cut back by 6 bases and J by 4 bases. Germline V lookup: CDR1 SGHTA, CDR2 FQGNSA. For the CDR3, the DNA is TGTGCCAGCAGTCGGACAGGGGGAGCAGATACGCAGTATTTT. Translated: CASSRTGGADTQYF.

V is TRBV4-1 and J is TRBJ1-5; tentative D call: TRBD1 (5 bases). CDR1 is MGHRA, CDR2 YSYEKL, per germline. The CDR3 is 16 residues long. V lost 1 base and J lost 2, with 12 bases in between. The CDR3 is CASSQGDAGGNQPQHF. In DNA, the CDR3 is TGCGCCAGCAGCCAAGGGGACGCGGGAGGCAATCAGCCCCAGCATTTT.

The rearrangement links TRBV9 to TRBJ1-5; 9 bases match TRBD1. Germline V gene lookup returns CDR1 SGDLS and CDR2 YYNGEE. Trimming took 3 bases from V and 4 from J; bases not matched to a gene: 5. The CDR3 runs 15 residues. The CDR3 region has the DNA TGTGCCAGCAGCGCTACAGGGGGCTTTAATCAGCCCCAGCATTTT. As protein: CASSATGGFNQPQHF.

DNA of the CDR3: TGTGCCAGCAGTTTTACCAGGGGCACCGGGGAGCTGTTTTTT. Amino acids: CASSFTRGTGELFF. This chain uses TRBV28 with TRBJ2-2, with TRBD1 as a possible D gene (6 bases). Per germline, CDR1 MDHEN and CDR2 SYDVKM. The CDR3 consists of 14 residues. V was clipped by 3 bases and J by 4 bases, with 9 bases between them. Filled out from reference TRBV28 and TRBJ2-2, the complete variable domain reads DVKVTQSSRYLVKRTGEKVFLECVQDMDHENMFWYRQDPGLGLRLIYFSYDVKMKEKGDIPEGYSVSREKKERFSLILESASTNQTSMYLCASSFTRGTGELFFGEGSRLTVL.

CDR3: CSVWAYSGNTIYF. CDR3 in DNA: TGCAGCGTCTGGGCCTACTCTGGAAACACCATATATTTT. J is TRBJ1-3 and V is TRBV29-1; D gene uncertain. Germline CDR1 reads SQVTM; CDR2 reads ANQGSEA. Trimming took 6 bases from V and 0 from J, leaving 9 bases between them. This CDR3 is 13 amino acids long.

Notes on this clone: The germline gene is not matched at one end of the junction; a read error may be the cause. This sequence joins TRBV4-2 and TRBJ2-7; 7 bases fit TRBD2. Germline values: CDR1 LGHNA, CDR2 YNFKEQ. The CDR3 length is 13 residues. CDR3 region: CAGSQGLSYEQYF. CDR3 DNA: TGTGCCGGCAGCCAGGGACTATCTTACGAGCAGTACTTC.

This chain uses TRBV15 with TRBJ2-5; D not certain. The assigned J gene may be wrong: the sequence end matches TRBJ2-7 better. Per germline, CDR1 LNHNV and CDR2 YYDKDF (reference sequence). The CDR3 runs 15 residues. CDR3 nucleotide sequence: TGTGCCACCAGCAGAGATTTTCGGCAGGAACACGAGCAGTACTTC. Translated, it gives CATSRDFRQEHEQYF.

The DNA for the CDR3 is TGTGCCAGCGGATCTCCCGGGACTCTCTATGGCTACACCTTC. It encodes CASGSPGTLYGYTF. The V gene is TRBV2, the J gene TRBJ1-2; a weak D match, TRBD1 (5 bases). V lost 8 bases to trimming and J lost 4 bases, with 17 bases between them. The length of the CDR3 is 14 residues. Germline V gene data show CDR1 as SNHLY and CDR2 as FYNNEI.

The chain combines TRBV9 with TRBJ2-6; D is undetermined. With 4 bases removed from V and 0 bases from J, the gap between germline ends came to 8 bases. Looked up from germline, CDR1 is SGDLS and CDR2 is YYNGEE. CDR3 length: 15 amino acids. The CDR3, as DNA: TGTGCCAGCAGCTTACAGTCCTCTGGGGCCAACGTCCTGACTTTC. Translation gives CASSLQSSGANVLTF. The variable domain in full, with the rest retrieved from reference TRBV9 and TRBJ2-6, is DSGVTQTPKHLITATGQRVTLRCSPRSGDLSVYWYQQSLDQGLQFLIQYYNGEERAKGNILERFSAQQFPDLHSELNLSSLELGDSALYFCASSLQSSGANVLTFGAGSRLTVL.

The chain employs TRBV6-1 and TRBJ1-2, with D perhaps TRBD1 (5 bases). The V gene lost 2 bases and the J gene lost 7 bases, with 14 bases spanning the gap. Germline CDR1 MNHNS, CDR2 SASEGT. CDR3 length: 14 amino acids. The chain's CDR3 is CASSESRAQFGYTF. The CDR3 DNA is TGTGCCAGCAGTGAAAGCAGGGCCCAATTTGGCTACACCTTC.

The J gene is TRBJ1-1, the V gene TRBV28, with D hard to call. CDR3 length equals 14 residues. CDR1 MDHEN and CDR2 SYDVKM come from the germline V gene. Trimming shortened V by 1 base and J by 6 bases, and 12 bases separated the two germline ends. The chain's CDR3 is CASSLSSRLAEAFF. In DNA, the CDR3 is TGTGCCAGCAGTTTATCTAGCAGGCTCGCTGAAGCTTTCTTT.

DNA for the CDR3: TGTGCCTGGAGTGCTGGACAGAGCTCTGGAAACACCATATATTTT. Translation: CAWSAGQSSGNTIYF. The chain is built from TRBV30 and TRBJ1-3; TRBD1 might be the D (6 bases). CDR1 GTSNPN and CDR2 SVGIG come from the germline V gene (reference sequence). There are 15 residues in the CDR3. Trimming removed 1 base at V and 0 bases at J, with 10 bases between.

The genes are TRBV4-2 and TRBJ2-6, with a weak D call TRBD1 (5 bases). In germline, CDR1 is LGHNA, CDR2 YNFKEQ. The CDR3 sequence is 16 residues long. Trimming left V 10 bases short and J 5 bases short, with 21 bases between. CDR3 loop: CATPGRPAMRANVLTF. The CDR3 DNA follows: TGTGCCACCCCAGGGCGGCCGGCGATGAGGGCCAACGTCCTGACTTTC.

V gene TRBV28 combines with J gene TRBJ1-3, with D maybe TRBD1 (5 bases). Trimming left V 6 bases short and J 0 bases short, with 9 bases between. Germline-derived CDR1 and CDR2 are MDHEN and SYDVKM. There are 14 residues in the CDR3. The CDR3 sequence is CASRAGSSGNTIYF. As DNA, the CDR3 is TGTGCCAGCAGGGCAGGGTCCTCTGGAAACACCATATATTTT.

The chain employs TRBV28 and TRBJ2-1; D is undetermined. Looked up from germline, CDR1 is MDHEN and CDR2 is SYDVKM. CDR3 length: 11 amino acids. Trimming removed 2 bases at V and 9 bases at J, with 5 bases between. CDR3 nucleotide sequence: TGTGCCAGCAGTTTAAGGAGTGAGCAGTTCTTC. This encodes CASSLRSEQFF.

The genes are TRBV7-3 and TRBJ2-5; the D gene is possibly TRBD1 (5 bases). Trimming removed 2 bases from V and 5 bases from J, with 9 bases in between. Germline V lookup: CDR1 SGHTA, CDR2 FQGTGA. There are 13 residues in the CDR3. Here the CDR3 reads CASSLGTGETQYF. DNA for the CDR3: TGTGCCAGCAGCTTAGGTACAGGCGAGACCCAGTACTTC.

This chain links TRBV10-1 with TRBJ2-3; D not certain. The V end was cut by 2 bases, the J end by 2 bases, with 5 bases between. The CDR3 is made up of 13 amino acids. The germline CDR1 and CDR2 sequences are WNHNN and SYGVQD (reference sequence). CDR3 loop: CASSEVFTDTQYF. In nucleotides, the CDR3 is TGCGCCAGCAGTGAGGTCTTCACAGATACGCAGTATTTT.

This chain uses TRBV27 with TRBJ1-4, with 8 bases aligning to TRBD1. CDR1 MNHEY and CDR2 SMNVEV come from the germline V gene (reference sequence). The CDR3 is 18 residues long. J was trimmed by 2 bases and V by 1 base; bases with no gene match: 9. Here the CDR3 reads CASSLFGQGALTNEKLFF. Written as DNA, the CDR3 is TGTGCCAGCAGTTTATTCGGTCAGGGGGCGCTCACTAATGAAAAACTGTTTTTT.

The rearrangement joins TRBV5-6 to TRBJ2-7; tentative D call: TRBD1 (6 bases). Per germline, CDR1 SGHDT and CDR2 YYEEEE. The CDR3 is made up of 14 amino acids. Between the trimmed V and J ends, which lost 1 base and 5 bases, there was a span of 13 bases. CDR3 DNA: TGTGCCAGCAGCTTGCTGGGGGCGCAGGACGAGCAGTACTTC. This codes for CASSLLGAQDEQYF.